A single T cell receptor (beta chain) is shown here with its context. This entry belongs to a study of CD8 T cells in Susac syndrome. V was shortened by 8 bases and J by 1 base, with 22 bases between the two germline ends. The germline gives CDR1 SQVTM, CDR2 ANQGSEA. The CDR3 is 16 residues long. An input of about 0.5 to 1 ug of RNA was subjected to reverse transcription using random hexamers. TCR beta CDR3 was amplified by immunoSEQ multiplex PCR. This amplification extended across 54 Vbeta and 13 Jbeta segments. MiXCR, applied by TCRdb to the immunoSEQ multiplex PCR reads, yields one record per CDR3 protein. The table shows a few hundred thousand distinct CDR3 sequences, with approximately 95% occurring only once.

This sequence joins TRBV29-1 and TRBJ2-3, with D perhaps TRBD1 (6 bases). The clonotype comes from a human donor with multiple sclerosis. The sample consisted of CD4+ T cells from PBMCs. Here the CDR3 DNA reads TGCAGCTCCTCTGGGGGCCACAGACCAGGCACAGATACGCAGTATTTT. Translated, it gives CSSSGGHRPGTDTQYF.